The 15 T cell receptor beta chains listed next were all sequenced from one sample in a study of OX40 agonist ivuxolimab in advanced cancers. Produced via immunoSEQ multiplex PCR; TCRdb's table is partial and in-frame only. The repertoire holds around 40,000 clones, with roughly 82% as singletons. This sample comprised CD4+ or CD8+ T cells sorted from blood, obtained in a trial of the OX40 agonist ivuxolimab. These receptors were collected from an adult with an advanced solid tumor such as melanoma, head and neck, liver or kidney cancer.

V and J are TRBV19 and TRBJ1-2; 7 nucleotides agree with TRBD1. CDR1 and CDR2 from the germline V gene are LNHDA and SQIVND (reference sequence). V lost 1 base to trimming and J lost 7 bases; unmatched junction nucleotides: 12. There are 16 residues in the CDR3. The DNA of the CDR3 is TGTGCCAGTAGTATAGTCTCAGGGGGACCTGGTCGTGGCTACACCTTC. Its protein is CASSIVSGGPGRGYTF.

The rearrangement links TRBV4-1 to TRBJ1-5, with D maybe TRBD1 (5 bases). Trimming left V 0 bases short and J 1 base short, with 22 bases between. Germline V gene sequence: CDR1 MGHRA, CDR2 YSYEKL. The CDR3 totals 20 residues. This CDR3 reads CASSQDRGIPYNVSNQPQHF. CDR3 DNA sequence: TGCGCCAGCAGCCAAGATAGGGGAATACCGTATAACGTGAGCAATCAGCCCCAGCATTTT.

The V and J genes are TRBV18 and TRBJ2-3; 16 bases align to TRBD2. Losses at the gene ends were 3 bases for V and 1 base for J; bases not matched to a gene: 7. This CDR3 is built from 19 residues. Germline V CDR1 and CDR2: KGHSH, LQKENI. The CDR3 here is CASSPLGLAGGPGTDTQYF. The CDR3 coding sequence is TGTGCCAGCTCACCCTTGGGACTAGCGGGAGGGCCGGGCACAGATACGCAGTATTTT.

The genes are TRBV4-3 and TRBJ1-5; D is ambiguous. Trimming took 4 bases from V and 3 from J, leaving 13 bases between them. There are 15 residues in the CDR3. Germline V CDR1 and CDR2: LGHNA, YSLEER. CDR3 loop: CASSLSNRDNQPQHF. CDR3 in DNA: TGCGCCAGCAGCCTCTCGAACCGGGACAATCAGCCCCAGCATTTT.

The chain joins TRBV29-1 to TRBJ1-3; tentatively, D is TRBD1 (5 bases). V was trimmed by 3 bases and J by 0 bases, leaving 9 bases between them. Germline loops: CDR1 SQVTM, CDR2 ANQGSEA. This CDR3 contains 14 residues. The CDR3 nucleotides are TGCAGCGTTGATCAGGGAAGCTCTGGAAACACCATATATTTT. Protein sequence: CSVDQGSSGNTIYF.

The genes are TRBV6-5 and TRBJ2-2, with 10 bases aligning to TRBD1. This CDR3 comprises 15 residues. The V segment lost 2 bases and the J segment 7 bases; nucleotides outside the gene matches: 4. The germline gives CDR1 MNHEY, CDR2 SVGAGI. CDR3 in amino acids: CASSYGTGEHGELFF. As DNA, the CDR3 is TGTGCCAGCAGTTACGGGACAGGGGAACACGGGGAGCTGTTTTTT.

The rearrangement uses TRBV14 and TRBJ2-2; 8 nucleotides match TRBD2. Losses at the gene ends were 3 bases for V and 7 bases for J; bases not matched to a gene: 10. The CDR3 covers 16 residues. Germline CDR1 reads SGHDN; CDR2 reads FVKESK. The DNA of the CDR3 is TGTGCCAGCAGCCACTCACCGGGACTAGAGATCGGGGAGCTGTTTTTT. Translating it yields CASSHSPGLEIGELFF. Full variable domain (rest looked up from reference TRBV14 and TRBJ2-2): EAGVTQFPSHSVIEKGQTVTLRCDPISGHDNLYWYRRVMGKEIKFLLHFVKESKQDESGMPNNRFLAERTGGTYSTLKVQPAELEDSGVYFCASSHSPGLEIGELFFGEGSRLTVL.

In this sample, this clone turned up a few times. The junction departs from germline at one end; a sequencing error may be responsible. CDR3 in amino acids: CASSWAGNPEAFF. CDR3 in DNA: TGTGCCAGCAGCTGGGCAGGGAACCCTGAAGCTTTCTTT. The chain has TRBV5-6 and TRBJ1-1, with D perhaps TRBD1 (5 bases). The CDR3 extends over 13 amino acids. CDR1 is SGHDT, CDR2 YYEEEE, per germline. The full variable domain, with the rest looked up from reference TRBV5-6 and TRBJ1-1, is DAGVTQSPTHLIKTRGQQVTLRCSPKSGHDTVSWYQQALGQGPQFIFQYYEEEERQRGNFPDRFSGHQFPNYSSELNVNALLLGDSALYLCASSWAGNPEAFFGQGTRLTVV.

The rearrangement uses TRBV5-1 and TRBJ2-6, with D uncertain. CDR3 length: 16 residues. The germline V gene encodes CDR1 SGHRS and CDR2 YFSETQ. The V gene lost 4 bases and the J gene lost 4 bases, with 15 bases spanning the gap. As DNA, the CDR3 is TGCGCCAGCAGCCAAAACGCCCAGAGGGGGGCCAACGTCCTGACTTTC. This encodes CASSQNAQRGANVLTF.

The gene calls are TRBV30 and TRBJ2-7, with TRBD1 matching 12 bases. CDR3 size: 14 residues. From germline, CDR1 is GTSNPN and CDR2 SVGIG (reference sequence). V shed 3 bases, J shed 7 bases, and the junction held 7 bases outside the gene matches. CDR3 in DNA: TGTGCCTGGAGGAGGGGACAGGGGGCGCGGGAGCAGTACTTC. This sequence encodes CAWRRGQGAREQYF.

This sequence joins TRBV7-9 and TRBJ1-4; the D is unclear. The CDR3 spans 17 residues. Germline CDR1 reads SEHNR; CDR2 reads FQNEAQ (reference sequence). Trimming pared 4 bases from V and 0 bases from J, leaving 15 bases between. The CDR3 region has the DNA TGTGCCAGCAGCTCCCAGCCGACTTCAGCAACTAATGAAAAACTGTTTTTT. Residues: CASSSQPTSATNEKLFF.

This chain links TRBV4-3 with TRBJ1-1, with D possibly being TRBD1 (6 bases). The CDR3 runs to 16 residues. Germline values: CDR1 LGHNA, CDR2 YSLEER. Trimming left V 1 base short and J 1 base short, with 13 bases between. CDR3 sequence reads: CASSQVGGTPNTEAFF. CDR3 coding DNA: TGCGCCAGCAGCCAAGTGGGCGGGACACCGAACACTGAAGCTTTCTTT.

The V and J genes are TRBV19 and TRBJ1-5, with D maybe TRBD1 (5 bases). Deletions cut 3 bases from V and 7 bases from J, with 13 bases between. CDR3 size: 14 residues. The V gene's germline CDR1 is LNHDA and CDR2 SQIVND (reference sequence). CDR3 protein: CASSIVLGGQPQHF. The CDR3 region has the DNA TGTGCCAGTAGTATCGTTCTGGGGGGGCAGCCCCAGCATTTT.

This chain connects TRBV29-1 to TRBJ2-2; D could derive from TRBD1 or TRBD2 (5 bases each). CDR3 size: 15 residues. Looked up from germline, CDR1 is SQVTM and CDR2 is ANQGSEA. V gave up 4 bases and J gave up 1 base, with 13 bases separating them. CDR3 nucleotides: TGCAGCGTTGTATTGTGGGGACGGAACACCGGGGAGCTGTTTTTT. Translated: CSVVLWGRNTGELFF.

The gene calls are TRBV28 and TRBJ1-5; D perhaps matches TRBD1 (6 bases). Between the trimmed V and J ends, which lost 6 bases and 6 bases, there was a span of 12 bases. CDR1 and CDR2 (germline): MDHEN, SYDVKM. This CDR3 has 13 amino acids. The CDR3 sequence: CASRTQGFQPQHF. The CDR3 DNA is TGTGCCAGCAGAACCCAGGGGTTTCAGCCCCAGCATTTT.